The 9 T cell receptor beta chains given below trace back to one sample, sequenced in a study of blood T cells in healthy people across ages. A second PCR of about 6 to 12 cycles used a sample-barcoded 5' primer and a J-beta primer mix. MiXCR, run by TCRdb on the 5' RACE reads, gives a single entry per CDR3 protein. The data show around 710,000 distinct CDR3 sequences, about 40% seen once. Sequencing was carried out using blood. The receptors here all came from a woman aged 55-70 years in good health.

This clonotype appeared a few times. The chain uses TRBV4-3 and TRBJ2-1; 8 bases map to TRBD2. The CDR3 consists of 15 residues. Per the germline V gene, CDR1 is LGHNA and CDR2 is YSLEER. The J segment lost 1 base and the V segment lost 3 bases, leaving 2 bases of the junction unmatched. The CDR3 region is CASSQGGRSYNEQFF. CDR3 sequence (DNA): TGCGCCAGCAGCCAGGGCGGGAGGTCCTACAATGAGCAGTTCTTC.

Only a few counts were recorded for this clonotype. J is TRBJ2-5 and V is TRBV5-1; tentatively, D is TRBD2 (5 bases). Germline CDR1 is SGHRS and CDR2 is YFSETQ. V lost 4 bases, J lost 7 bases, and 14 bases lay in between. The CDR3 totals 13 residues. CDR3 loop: CASSREGPATQYF. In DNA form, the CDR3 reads TGCGCCAGCAGCCGGGAAGGCCCGGCGACCCAGTACTTC.

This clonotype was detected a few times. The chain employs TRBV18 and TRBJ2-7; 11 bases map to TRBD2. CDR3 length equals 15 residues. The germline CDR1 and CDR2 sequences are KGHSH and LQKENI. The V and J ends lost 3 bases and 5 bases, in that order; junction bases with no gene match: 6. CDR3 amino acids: CASSPSLAGVNEQYF. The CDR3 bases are TGTGCCAGCTCACCCTCACTAGCGGGAGTGAACGAGCAGTACTTC.

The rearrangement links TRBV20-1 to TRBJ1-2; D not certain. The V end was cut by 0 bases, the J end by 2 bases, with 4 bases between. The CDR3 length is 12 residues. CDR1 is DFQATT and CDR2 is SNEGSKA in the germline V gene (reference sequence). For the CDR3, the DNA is TGCAGTGCTAGAGAGGTGAACTATGGCTACACCTTC. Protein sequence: CSAREVNYGYTF.

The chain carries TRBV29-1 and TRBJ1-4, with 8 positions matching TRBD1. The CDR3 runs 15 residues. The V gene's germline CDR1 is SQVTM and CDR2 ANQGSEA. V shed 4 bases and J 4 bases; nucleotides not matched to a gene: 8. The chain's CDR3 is CSVAGQAGGNEKLFF. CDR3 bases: TGCAGCGTTGCGGGACAGGCAGGGGGTAATGAAAAACTGTTTTTT.

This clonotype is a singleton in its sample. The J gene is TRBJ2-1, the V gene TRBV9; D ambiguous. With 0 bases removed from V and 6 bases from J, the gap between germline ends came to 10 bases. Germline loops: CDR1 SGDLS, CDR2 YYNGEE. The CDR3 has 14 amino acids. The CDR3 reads CASSVGRSSNEQFF. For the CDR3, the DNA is TGTGCCAGCAGCGTAGGACGCAGCAGCAATGAGCAGTTCTTC.

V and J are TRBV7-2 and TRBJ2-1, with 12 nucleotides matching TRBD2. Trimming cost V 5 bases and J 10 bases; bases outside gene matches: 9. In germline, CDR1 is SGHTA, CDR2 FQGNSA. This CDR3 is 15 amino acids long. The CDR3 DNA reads TGTGCCAGCAGCACCGGACTAGCGGGGAAGGGCGAGCAGTTCTTC. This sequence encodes CASSTGLAGKGEQFF.

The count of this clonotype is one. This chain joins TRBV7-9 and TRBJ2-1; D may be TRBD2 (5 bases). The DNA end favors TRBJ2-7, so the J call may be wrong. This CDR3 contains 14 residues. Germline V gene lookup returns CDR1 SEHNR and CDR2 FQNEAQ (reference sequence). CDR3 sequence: CASSTGITYNEQYF. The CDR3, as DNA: TGTGCCAGCAGCACCGGGATAACCTACAATGAGCAGTACTTC.

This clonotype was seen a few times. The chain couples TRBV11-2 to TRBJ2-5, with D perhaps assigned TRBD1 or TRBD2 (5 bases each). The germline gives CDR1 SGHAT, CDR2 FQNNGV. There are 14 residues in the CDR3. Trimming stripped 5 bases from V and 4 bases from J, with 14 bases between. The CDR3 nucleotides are TGTGCCAGCAGCCCAGGGACGTTGGGAGAGACCCAGTACTTC. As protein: CASSPGTLGETQYF.